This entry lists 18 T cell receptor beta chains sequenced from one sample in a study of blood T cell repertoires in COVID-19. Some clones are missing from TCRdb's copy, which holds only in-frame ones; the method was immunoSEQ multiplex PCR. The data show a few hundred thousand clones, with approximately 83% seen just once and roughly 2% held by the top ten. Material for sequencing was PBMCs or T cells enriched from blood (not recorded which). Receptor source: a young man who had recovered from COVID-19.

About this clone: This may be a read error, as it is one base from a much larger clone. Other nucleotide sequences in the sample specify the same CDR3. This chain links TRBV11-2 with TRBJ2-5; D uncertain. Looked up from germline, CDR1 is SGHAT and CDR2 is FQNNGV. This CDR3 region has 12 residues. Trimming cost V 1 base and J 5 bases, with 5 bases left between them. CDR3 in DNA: TGTGCCAGCAGCTTAGCTCGGGAGACCCAGTACTTC. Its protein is CASSLARETQYF.

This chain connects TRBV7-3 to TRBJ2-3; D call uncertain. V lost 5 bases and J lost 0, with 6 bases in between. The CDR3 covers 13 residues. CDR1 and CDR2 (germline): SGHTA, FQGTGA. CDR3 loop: CASSLSSTDTQYF. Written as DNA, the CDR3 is TGTGCCAGCAGCCTTTCTAGCACAGATACGCAGTATTTT.

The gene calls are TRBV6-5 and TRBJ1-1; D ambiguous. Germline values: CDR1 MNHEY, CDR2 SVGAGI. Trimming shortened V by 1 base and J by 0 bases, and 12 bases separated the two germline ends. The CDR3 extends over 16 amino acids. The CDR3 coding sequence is TGTGCCAGCAGTTACTTGACGACAATGATGAACACTGAAGCTTTCTTT. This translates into CASSYLTTMMNTEAFF.

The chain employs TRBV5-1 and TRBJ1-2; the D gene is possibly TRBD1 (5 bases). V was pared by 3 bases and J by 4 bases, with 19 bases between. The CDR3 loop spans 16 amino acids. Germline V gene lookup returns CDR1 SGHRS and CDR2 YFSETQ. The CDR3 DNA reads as TGCGCCAGCAGCTATCGTACCACATTGGGGGGCTATGGCTACACCTTC. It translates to CASSYRTTLGGYGYTF.

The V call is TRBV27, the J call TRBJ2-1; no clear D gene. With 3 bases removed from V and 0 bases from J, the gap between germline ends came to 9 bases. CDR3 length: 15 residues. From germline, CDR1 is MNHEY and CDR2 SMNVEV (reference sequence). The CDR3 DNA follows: TGTGCCAGCAGTTTTTCGGTACGCTCCTACAATGAGCAGTTCTTC. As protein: CASSFSVRSYNEQFF.

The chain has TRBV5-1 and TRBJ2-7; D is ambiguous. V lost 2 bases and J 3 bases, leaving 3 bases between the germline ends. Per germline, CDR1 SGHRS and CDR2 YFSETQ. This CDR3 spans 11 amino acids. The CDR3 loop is CASSFGYEQYF. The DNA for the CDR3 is TGCGCCAGCAGCTTCGGCTACGAGCAGTACTTC.

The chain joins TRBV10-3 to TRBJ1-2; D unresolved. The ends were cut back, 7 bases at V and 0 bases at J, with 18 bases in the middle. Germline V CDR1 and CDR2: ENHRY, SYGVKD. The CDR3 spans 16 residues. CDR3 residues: CAIKPGILSPNYGYTF. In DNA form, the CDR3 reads TGTGCCATCAAACCGGGAATATTATCTCCTAACTATGGCTACACCTTC.

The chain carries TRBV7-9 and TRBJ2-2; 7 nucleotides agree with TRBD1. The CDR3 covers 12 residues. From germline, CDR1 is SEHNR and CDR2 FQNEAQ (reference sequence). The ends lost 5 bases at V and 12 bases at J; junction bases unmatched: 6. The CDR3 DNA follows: TGTGCCAGCAGCGACGACAGGGAAAAGCTGTTTTTT. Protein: CASSDDREKLFF. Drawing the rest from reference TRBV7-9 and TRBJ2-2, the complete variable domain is DTGVSQNPRHKITKRGQNVTFRCDPISEHNRLYWYRQTLGQGPEFLTYFQNEAQLEKSRLLSDRFSAERPKGSFSTLEIQRTEQGDSAMYLCASSDDREKLFFGEGSRLTVL.

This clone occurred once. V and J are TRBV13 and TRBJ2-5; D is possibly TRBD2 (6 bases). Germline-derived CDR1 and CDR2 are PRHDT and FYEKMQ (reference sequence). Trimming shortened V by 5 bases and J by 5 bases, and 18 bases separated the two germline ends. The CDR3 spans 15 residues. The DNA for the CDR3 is TGTGCCAGCAGCCGCCGCCGGGAGAGCGGGGAGACCCAGTACTTC. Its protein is CASSRRRESGETQYF.

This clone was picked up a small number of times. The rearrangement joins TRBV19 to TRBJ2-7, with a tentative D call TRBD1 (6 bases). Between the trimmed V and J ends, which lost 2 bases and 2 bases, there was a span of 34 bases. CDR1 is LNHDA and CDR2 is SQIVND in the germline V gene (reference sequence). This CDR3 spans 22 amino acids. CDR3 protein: CASSIMGFRVRGLSHRTYEQYF. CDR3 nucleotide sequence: TGTGCCAGTAGTATAATGGGTTTTAGGGTCAGGGGTCTTTCTCACCGCACCTACGAGCAGTACTTC. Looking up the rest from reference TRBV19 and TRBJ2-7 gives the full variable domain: DGGITQSPKYLFRKEGQNVTLSCEQNLNHDAMYWYRQDPGQGLRLIYYSQIVNDFQKGDIAEGYSVSREKKESFPLTVTSAQKNPTAFYLCASSIMGFRVRGLSHRTYEQYFGPGTRLTVT.

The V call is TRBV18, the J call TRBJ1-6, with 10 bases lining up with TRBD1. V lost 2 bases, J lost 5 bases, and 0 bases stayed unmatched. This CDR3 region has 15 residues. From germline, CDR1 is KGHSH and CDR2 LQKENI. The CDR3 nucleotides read TGTGCCAGCTCACCAGGGACAGGGGATAATTCACCCCTCCACTTT. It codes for CASSPGTGDNSPLHF.

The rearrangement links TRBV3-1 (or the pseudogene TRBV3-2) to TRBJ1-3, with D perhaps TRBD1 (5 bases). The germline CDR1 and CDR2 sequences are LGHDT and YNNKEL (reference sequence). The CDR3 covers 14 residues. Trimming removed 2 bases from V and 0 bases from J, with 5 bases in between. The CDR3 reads CASSQQGSGNTIYF. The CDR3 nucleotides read TGTGCCAGCAGCCAACAGGGCTCTGGAAACACCATATATTTT.

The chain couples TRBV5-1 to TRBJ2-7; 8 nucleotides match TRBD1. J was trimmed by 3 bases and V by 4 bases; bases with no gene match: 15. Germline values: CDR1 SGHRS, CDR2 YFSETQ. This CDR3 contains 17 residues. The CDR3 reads CASSPWGDVTGDYEQYF. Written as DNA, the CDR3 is TGCGCCAGCAGCCCTTGGGGGGATGTGACAGGGGACTACGAGCAGTACTTC. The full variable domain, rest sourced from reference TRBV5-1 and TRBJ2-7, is KAGVTQTPRYLIKTRGQQVTLSCSPISGHRSVSWYQQTPGQGLQFLFEYFSETQRNKGNFPGRFSGRQFSNSRSEMNVSTLELGDSALYLCASSPWGDVTGDYEQYFGPGTRLTVT.

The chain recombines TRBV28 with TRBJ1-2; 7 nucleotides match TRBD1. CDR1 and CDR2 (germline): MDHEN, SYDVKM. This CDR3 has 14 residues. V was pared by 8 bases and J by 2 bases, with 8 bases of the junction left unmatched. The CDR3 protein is CASLSPGQNYGYTF. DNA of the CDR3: TGTGCCAGCCTCTCACCGGGACAGAACTATGGCTACACCTTC.

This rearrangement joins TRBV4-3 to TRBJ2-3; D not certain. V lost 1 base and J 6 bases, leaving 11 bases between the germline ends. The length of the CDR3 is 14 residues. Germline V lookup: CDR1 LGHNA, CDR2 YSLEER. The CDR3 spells CASSQGSRSDTQYF. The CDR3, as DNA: TGCGCCAGCAGCCAAGGGAGTCGAAGCGATACGCAGTATTTT.

This chain's CDR3 is CASSRRQGATEAFF. The DNA of the CDR3 is TGTGCCAGCAGCCGACGACAGGGTGCCACTGAAGCTTTCTTT. The chain uses TRBV3-1 (or the pseudogene TRBV3-2) and TRBJ1-1; 7 nucleotides align to TRBD1. In germline, CDR1 is LGHDT, CDR2 YNNKEL (reference sequence). V trimming: 4 bases; J trimming: 4 bases; junction bases outside the gene matches: 6. The CDR3 is 14 amino acids.

CDR3: CAWSSSGANVLTF. DNA for the CDR3: TGTGCCTGGTCGTCCTCTGGGGCCAACGTCCTGACTTTC. The rearrangement joins TRBV30 to TRBJ2-6; D is unclear. V was pared by 5 bases and J by 0 bases, with 5 bases between. The germline V gene has CDR1 GTSNPN and CDR2 SVGIG (reference sequence). The CDR3 length is 13 residues.

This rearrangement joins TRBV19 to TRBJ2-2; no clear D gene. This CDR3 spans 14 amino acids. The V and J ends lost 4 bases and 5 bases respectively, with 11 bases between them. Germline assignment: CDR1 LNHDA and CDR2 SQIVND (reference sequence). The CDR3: CASSSAGWTGELFF. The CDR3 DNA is TGTGCCAGTAGTAGCGCAGGATGGACCGGGGAGCTGTTTTTT.